Reported below is one T cell receptor (beta chain). Its antigen remains unidentified. The data originate from a study of cytomegalovirus exposure and HLA in healthy donors. Whole-study results and caveats: Serostatus for CMV was the only available immune exposure information. Overall, roughly 170 TCR beta chains were annotated as cytomegalovirus-associated.

PCR employed 60 Vbeta and 13 Jbeta primers. In the original processing: A follow-up analysis tallied about 88 million unique TCR beta chains, 8.5 million to 14 million shared. Here immunoSEQ multiplex PCR was the method, and the copy in TCRdb shows in-frame clones only, minus some. The D gene and trimming were derived from the DNA, and the V and J assignments and clone size from that table. The table has 100,000 to 150,000 clones, around 77% seen once. It was healthy bone marrow donors who served as donors. Germline V gene data show CDR1 as SEHNR and CDR2 as FQNEAQ (reference sequence). The CDR3 totals 15 residues. V was pared by 5 bases and J by 4 bases, with 9 bases of the junction left unmatched.

Sequenced: PBMCs. The sequence was obtained from a woman aged 55 to 70 in good health and CMV-seronegative. The chain links TRBV7-9 to TRBJ2-7; 9 bases map to TRBD1. The CDR3 sequence is CASSPPGQGHYEQYF. The DNA of the CDR3 is TGTGCCAGCAGCCCCCCGGGACAGGGACATTACGAGCAGTACTTC.